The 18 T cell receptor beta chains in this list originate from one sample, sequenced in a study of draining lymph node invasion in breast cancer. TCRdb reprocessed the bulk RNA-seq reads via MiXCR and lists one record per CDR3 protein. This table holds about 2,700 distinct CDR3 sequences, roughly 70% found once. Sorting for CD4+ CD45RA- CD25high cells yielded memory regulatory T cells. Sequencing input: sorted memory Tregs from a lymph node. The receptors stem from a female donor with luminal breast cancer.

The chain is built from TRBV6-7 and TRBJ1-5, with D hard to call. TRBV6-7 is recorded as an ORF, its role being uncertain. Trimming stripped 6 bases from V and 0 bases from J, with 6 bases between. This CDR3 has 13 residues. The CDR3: CASRPTSNQPQHF. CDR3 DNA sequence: TGTGCCAGCAGGCCCACTAGCAATCAGCCCCAGCATTTT.

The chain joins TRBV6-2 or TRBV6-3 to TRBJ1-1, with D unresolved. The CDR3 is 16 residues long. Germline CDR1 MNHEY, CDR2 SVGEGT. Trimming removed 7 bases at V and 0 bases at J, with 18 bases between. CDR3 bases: TGTGCCAGCACCGAAGCCCTCAAGGTAGTGAACACTGAAGCTTTCTTT. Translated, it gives CASTEALKVVNTEAFF.

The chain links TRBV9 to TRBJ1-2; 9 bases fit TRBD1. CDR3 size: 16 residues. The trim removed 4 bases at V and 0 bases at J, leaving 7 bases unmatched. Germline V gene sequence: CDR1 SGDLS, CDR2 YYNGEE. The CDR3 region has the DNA TGTGCCAGCAGCCCCCCCGGACAGGGGACTAACTATGGCTACACCTTC. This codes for CASSPPGQGTNYGYTF.

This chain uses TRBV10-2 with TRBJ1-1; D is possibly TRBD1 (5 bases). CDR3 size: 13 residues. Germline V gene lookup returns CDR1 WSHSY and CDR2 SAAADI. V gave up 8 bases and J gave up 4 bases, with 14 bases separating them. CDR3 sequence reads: CASSGGASTEAFF. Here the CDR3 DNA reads TGCGCCAGCTCGGGGGGAGCTTCCACTGAAGCTTTCTTT.

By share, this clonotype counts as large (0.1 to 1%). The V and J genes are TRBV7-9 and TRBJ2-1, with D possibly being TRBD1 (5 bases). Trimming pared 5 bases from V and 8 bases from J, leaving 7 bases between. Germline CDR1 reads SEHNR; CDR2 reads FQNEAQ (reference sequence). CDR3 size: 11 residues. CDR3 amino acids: CASSLGDEQFF. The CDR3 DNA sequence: TGTGCCAGCAGCCTAGGGGATGAGCAGTTCTTC.

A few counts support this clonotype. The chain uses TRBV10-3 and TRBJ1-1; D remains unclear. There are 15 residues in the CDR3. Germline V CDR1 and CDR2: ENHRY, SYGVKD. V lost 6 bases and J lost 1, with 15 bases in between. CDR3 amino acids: CAIRREGRANTEAFF. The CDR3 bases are TGTGCCATCAGAAGAGAGGGTCGGGCGAACACTGAAGCTTTCTTT.

The CDR3 reads CASSLGLNQPQHF. In DNA form, the CDR3 reads TGTGCCAGCAGCTTAGGACTCAATCAGCCCCAGCATTTT. This chain uses TRBV7-2 with TRBJ1-5; no firm D call. The germline V and J ends were trimmed by 1 base and 3 bases, with 4 bases remaining between them. CDR1 SGHTA and CDR2 FQGNSA come from the germline V gene. The CDR3 loop spans 13 amino acids. Combining the CDR3 with reference TRBV7-2 and TRBJ1-5 gives the whole variable domain GAGVSQSPSNKVTEKGKDVELRCDPISGHTALYWYRQSLGQGLEFLIYFQGNSAPDKSGLPSDRFSAERTGGSVSTLTIQRTQQEDSAVYLCASSLGLNQPQHFGDGTRLSIL.

CDR3 loop: CASSFRHGVSGYTF. The DNA of the CDR3 is TGTGCCAGCAGCTTTCGACATGGGGTCTCTGGCTACACCTTC. This rearrangement joins TRBV14 to TRBJ1-2; D remains unclear. Per germline, CDR1 SGHDN and CDR2 FVKESK. The CDR3 sequence is 14 residues long. The germline V and J ends were trimmed by 5 bases and 7 bases, with 17 bases remaining between them.

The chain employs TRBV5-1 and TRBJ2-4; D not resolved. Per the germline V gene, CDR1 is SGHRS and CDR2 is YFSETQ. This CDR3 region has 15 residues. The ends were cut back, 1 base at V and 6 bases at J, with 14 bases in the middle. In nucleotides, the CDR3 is TGCGCCAGCAGCTTGAGTCCAGCCTTGGGAAACATTCAGTACTTC. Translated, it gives CASSLSPALGNIQYF. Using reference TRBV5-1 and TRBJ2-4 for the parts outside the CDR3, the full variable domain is KAGVTQTPRYLIKTRGQQVTLSCSPISGHRSVSWYQQTPGQGLQFLFEYFSETQRNKGNFPGRFSGRQFSNSRSEMNVSTLELGDSALYLCASSLSPALGNIQYFGAGTRLSVL.

CDR3 amino acids: CASSSVISGNTIYF. CDR3 DNA sequence: TGTGCCAGCAGTTCAGTGATCTCTGGAAACACCATATATTTT. The rearrangement links TRBV7-6 to TRBJ1-3; D gene unclear. The CDR3 runs 14 residues. CDR1 and CDR2 (germline): SGHVS, FNYEAQ. Trimming cost V 6 bases and J 0 bases, with 9 bases left between them.

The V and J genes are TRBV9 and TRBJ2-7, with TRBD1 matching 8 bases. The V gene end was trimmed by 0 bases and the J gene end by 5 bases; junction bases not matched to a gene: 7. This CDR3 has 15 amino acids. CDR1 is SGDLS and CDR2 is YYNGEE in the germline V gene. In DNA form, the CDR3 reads TGTGCCAGCAGCGTAGGGACAGGGTTGCTGAACGAGCAGTACTTC. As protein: CASSVGTGLLNEQYF.

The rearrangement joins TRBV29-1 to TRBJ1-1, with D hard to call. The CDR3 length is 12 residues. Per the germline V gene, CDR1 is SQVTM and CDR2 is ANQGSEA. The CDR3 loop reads CSGDWTGTEAFF. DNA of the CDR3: TGCAGTGGAGACTGGACCGGCACTGAAGCTTTCTTT.

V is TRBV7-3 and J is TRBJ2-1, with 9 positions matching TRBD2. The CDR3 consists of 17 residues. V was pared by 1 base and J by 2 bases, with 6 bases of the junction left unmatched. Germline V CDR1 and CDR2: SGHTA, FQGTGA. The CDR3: CASSLSPREGAYNEQFF. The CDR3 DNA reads TGTGCCAGCAGCTTAAGTCCGCGGGAGGGGGCCTACAATGAGCAGTTCTTC.

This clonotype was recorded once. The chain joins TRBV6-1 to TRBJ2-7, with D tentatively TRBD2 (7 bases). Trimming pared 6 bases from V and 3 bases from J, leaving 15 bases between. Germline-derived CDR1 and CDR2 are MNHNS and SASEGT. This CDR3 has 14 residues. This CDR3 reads CASRRTAGNYEQYF. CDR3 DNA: TGTGCCAGCAGGAGGACAGCGGGGAACTACGAGCAGTACTTC.

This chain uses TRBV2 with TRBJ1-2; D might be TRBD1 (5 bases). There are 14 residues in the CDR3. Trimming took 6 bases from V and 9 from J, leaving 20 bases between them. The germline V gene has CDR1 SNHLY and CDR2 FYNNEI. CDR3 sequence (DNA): TGTGCCAGCAGGAGGGACCTGACGCGAACTAGCTACACCTTC. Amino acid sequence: CASRRDLTRTSYTF.

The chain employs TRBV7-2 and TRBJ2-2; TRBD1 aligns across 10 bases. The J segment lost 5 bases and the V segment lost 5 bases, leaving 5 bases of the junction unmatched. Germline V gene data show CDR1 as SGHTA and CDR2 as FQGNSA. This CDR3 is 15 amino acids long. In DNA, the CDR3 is TGTGCCAGCAGCCCGGGACAGGGGAAGACCGGGGAGCTGTTTTTT. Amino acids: CASSPGQGKTGELFF.

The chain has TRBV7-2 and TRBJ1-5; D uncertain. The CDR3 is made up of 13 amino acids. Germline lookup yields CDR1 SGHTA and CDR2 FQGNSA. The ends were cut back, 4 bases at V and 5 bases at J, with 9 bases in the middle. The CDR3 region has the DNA TGTGCCAGCAGCTACCGACGGGATCAGCCCCAGCATTTT. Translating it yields CASSYRRDQPQHF.

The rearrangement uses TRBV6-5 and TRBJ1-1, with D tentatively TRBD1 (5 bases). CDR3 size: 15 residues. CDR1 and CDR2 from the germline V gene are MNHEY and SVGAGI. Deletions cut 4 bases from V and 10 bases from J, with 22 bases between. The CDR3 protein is CASSSLGRAVAVAFF. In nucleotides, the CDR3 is TGTGCCAGCAGTTCCTTAGGCAGGGCAGTGGCGGTAGCTTTCTTT.